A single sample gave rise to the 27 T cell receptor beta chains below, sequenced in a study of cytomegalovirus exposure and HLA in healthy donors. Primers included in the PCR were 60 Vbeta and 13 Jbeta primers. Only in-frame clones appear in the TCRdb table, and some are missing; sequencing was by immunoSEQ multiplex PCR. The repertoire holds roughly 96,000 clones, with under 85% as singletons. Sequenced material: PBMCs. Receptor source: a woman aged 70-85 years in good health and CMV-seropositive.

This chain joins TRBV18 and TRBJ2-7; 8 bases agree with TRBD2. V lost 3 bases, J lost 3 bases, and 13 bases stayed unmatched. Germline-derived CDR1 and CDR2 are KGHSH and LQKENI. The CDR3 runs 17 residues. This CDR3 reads CASSPTPGTSTYYEQYF. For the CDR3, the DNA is TGTGCCAGCTCACCGACCCCCGGGACTAGTACCTACTACGAGCAGTACTTC.

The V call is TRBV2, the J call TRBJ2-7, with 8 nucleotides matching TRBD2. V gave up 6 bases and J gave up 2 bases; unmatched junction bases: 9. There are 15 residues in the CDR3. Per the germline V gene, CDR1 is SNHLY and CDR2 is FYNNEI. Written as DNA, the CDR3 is TGTGCCAGCAGCGATACCGGGACTAGGGCCTACGAGCAGTACTTC. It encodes CASSDTGTRAYEQYF.

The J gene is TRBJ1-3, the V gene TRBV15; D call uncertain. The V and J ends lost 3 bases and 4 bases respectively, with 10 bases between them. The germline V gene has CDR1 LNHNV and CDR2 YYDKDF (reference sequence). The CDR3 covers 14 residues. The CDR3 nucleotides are TGTGCCACCAGCAGCCCCTCAGGAGGAAACACCATATATTTT. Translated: CATSSPSGGNTIYF.

CDR3 sequence reads: CASSQARGRDGYTF. DNA for the CDR3: TGCGCCAGCAGCCAAGCGAGGGGGCGGGATGGCTACACCTTC. The V gene is TRBV4-3, the J gene TRBJ1-2; 7 nucleotides agree with TRBD1. Germline V gene lookup returns CDR1 LGHNA and CDR2 YSLEER. V lost 1 base, J lost 6 bases, and 5 bases stayed unmatched. This CDR3 is built from 14 residues.

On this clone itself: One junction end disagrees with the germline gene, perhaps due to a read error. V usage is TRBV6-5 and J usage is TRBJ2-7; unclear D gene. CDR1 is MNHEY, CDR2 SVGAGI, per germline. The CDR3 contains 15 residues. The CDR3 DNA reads TGTGTCAGCAGTTACTCGTGGGCCGAGTCCTACGAGCAGTACTTC. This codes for CVSSYSWAESYEQYF.

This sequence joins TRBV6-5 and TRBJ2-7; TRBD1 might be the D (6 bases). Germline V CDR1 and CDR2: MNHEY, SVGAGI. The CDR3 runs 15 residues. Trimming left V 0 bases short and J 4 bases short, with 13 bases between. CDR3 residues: CASSYSYPGEYEQYF. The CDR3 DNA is TGTGCCAGCAGTTACTCTTATCCAGGGGAGTACGAGCAGTACTTC.

CDR3 coding DNA: TGCGCCAGCAGTCAATCCGGCGGGGGACAGGGGGTGAACATTCAGTACTTC. Translation gives CASSQSGGGQGVNIQYF. The J gene is TRBJ2-4, the V gene TRBV23-1, with TRBD1 identical over 11 bases. TRBV23-1 is flagged as an ORF with uncertain function. The V gene end was trimmed by 0 bases and the J gene end by 7 bases; junction bases not matched to a gene: 8. The CDR3 totals 17 residues.

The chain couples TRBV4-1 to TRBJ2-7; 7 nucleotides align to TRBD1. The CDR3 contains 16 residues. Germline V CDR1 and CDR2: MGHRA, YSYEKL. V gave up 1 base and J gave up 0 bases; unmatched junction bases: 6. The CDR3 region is CASSQVQGPSSYEQYF. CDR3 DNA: TGCGCCAGCAGCCAAGTACAGGGGCCTAGCTCCTACGAGCAGTACTTC.

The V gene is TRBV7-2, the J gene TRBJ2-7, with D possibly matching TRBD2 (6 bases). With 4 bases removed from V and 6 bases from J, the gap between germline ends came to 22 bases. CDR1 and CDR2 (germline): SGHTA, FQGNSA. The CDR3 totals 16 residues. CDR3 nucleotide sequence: TGTGCCAGCAGCTCAGGAGGGGTCCGAGGGGATATCGAGCAGTACTTC. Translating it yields CASSSGGVRGDIEQYF.

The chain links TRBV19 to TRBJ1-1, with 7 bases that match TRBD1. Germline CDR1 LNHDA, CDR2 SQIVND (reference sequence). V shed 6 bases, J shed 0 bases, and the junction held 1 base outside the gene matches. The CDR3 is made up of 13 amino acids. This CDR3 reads CASRTGMNTEAFF. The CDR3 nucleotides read TGTGCCAGTAGGACAGGGATGAACACTGAAGCTTTCTTT.

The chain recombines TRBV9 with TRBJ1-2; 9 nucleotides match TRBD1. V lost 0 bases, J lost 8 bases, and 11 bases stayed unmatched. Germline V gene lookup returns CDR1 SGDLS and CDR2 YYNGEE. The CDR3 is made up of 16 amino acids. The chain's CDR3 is CASSVAGKQGAEGYTF. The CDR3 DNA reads TGTGCCAGCAGCGTAGCTGGGAAACAGGGGGCAGAGGGCTACACCTTC.

CDR3 loop: CASSRRQGGGDEQFF. The CDR3 DNA follows: TGTGCCAGCAGCCGCAGACAGGGGGGGGGAGATGAGCAGTTCTTC. The chain uses TRBV14 and TRBJ2-1; 9 nucleotides agree with TRBD1. CDR3 length: 15 amino acids. The V segment lost 4 bases and the J segment 8 bases; nucleotides outside the gene matches: 9. Germline CDR1 is SGHDN and CDR2 is FVKESK.

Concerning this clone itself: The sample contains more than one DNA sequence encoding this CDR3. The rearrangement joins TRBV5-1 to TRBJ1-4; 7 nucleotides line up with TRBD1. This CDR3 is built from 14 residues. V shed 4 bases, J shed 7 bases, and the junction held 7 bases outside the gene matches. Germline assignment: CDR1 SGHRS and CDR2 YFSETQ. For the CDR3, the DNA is TGCGCCAGCAGCCCCAGGGGGTTAGGTGAAAAACTGTTTTTT. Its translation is CASSPRGLGEKLFF.

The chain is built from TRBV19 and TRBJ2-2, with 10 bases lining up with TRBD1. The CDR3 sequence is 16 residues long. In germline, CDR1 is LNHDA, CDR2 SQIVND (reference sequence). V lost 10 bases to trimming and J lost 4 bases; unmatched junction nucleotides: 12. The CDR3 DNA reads TGTGCCACCAACCGCGACGGGACAGGGGTCACCGGGGAGCTGTTTTTT. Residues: CATNRDGTGVTGELFF.

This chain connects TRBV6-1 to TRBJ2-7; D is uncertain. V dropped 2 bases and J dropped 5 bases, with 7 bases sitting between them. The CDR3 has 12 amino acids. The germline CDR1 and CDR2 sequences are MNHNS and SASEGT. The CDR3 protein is CASSEQVDEQYF. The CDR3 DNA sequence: TGTGCCAGCAGTGAACAGGTAGACGAGCAGTACTTC.

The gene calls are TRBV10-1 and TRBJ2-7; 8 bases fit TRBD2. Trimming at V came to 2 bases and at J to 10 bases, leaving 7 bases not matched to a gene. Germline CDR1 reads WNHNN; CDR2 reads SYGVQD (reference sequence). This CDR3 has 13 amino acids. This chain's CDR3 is CASSEGLASSQYF. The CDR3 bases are TGCGCCAGCAGTGAGGGACTAGCCTCGTCACAGTACTTC.

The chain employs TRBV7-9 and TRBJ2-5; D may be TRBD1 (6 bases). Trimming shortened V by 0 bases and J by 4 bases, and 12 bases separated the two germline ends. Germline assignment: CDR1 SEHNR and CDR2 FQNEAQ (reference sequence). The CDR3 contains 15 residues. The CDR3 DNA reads TGTGCCAGCAGCTTAGCCCACCGAGGGGGAGAGACCCAGTACTTC. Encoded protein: CASSLAHRGGETQYF.

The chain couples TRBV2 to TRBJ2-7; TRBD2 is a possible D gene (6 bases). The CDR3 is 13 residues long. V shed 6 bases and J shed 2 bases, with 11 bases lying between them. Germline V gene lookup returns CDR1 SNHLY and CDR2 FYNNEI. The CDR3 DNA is TGTGCCAGCAGGCGGGGATACGCCTACGAGCAGTACTTC. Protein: CASRRGYAYEQYF.

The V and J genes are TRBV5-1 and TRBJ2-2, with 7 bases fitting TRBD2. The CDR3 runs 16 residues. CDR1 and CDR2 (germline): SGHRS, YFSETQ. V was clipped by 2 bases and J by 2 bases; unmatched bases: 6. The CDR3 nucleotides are TGCGCCAGCAGCTTTCAGGGCGGGGGTAACACCGGGGAGCTGTTTTTT. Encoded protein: CASSFQGGGNTGELFF.

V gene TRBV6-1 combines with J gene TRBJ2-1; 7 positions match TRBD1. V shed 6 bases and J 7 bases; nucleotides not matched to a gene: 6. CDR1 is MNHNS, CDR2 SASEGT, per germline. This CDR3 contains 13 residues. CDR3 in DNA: TGTGCCAGCAGCGACAGGGTTGGGAATGAGCAGTTCTTC. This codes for CASSDRVGNEQFF.

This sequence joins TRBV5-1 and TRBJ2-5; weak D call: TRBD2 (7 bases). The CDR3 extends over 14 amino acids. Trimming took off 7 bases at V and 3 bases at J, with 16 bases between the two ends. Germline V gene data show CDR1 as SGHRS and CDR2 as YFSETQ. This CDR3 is CASHPAGAEETQYF. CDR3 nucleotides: TGCGCCAGCCACCCCGCGGGGGCCGAAGAGACCCAGTACTTC. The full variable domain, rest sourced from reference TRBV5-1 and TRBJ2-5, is KAGVTQTPRYLIKTRGQQVTLSCSPISGHRSVSWYQQTPGQGLQFLFEYFSETQRNKGNFPGRFSGRQFSNSRSEMNVSTLELGDSALYLCASHPAGAEETQYFGPGTRLLVL.

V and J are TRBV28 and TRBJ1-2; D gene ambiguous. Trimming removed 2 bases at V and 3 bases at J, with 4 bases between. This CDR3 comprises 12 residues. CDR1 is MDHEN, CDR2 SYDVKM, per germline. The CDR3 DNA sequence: TGTGCCAGCAGTTTAGCGGACTATGGCTACACCTTC. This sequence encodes CASSLADYGYTF.

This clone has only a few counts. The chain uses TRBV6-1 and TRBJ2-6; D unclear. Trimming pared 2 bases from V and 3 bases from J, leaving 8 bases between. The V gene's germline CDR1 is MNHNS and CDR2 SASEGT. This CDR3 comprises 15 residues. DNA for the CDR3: TGTGCCAGCAGTGAACGTGGTAGTGGGGCCAACGTCCTGACTTTC. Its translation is CASSERGSGANVLTF.

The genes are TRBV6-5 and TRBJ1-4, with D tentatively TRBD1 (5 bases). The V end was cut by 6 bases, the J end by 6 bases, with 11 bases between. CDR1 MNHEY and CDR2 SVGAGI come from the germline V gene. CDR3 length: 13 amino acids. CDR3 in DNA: TGTGCCAGCAGGGAGGGACGACATGAAAAACTGTTTTTT. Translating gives CASREGRHEKLFF.

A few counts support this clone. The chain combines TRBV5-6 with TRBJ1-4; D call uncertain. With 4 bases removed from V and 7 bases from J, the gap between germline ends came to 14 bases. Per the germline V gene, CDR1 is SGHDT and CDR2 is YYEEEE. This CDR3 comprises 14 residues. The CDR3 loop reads CASSPWEVREKLFF. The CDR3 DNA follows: TGTGCCAGCAGCCCCTGGGAGGTGCGTGAAAAACTGTTTTTT.

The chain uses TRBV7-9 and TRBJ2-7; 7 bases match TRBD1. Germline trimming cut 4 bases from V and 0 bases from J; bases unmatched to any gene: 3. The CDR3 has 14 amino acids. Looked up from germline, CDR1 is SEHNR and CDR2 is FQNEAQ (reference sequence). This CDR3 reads CASSSGTVSYEQYF. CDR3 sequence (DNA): TGTGCCAGCAGCTCCGGGACAGTCTCCTACGAGCAGTACTTC.

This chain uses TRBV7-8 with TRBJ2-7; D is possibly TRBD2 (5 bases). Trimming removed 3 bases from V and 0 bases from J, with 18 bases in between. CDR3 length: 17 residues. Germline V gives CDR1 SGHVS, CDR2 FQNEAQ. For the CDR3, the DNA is TGTGCCAGCAGCTTGGTTTCCCGGACTGCCCGCTCCTACGAGCAGTACTTC. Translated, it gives CASSLVSRTARSYEQYF. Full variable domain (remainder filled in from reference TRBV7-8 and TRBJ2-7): GAGVSQSPRYKVAKRGQDVALRCDPISGHVSLFWYQQALGQGPEFLTYFQNEAQLDKSGLPSDRFFAERPEGSVSTLKIQRTQQEDSAVYLCASSLVSRTARSYEQYFGPGTRLTVT.